This T cell receptor beta chain was recovered during a study of blood T cell repertoires in COVID-19 (dated by TCRdb to 2018 to 2020). About the full investigation: Samples covering the acute and convalescent phases of COVID-19 were provided by collaborators in the United States, Italy and Spain. The material from the prospective study consisted of cDNA or gDNA derived from T cells, B-cell-depleted T cells, or PBMCs. Deeply sampled blood TCRbeta repertoires from subjects exposed to, actively infected with, or recovered from COVID-19 were included in the dataset. The repertoires were released in a freely available public database intended as a resource for research on the immune response to SARS-CoV-2. Samples came from the ongoing ImmuneRACE study (first 160 participants) plus 1,254 subjects from 6 global collaborators. The sample metadata nearly always contained a de-identified subject ID, COVID-19 status, age in years and sex. Where available, HLA class I and class II types were taken from metadata supplied by the sample provider and were not determined by assay-based typing.

TCRbeta CDR3 regions were amplified from genomic DNA using the immunoSEQ Assay, a bias-controlled multiplex PCR. In the authors' own workflow: The number of nucleated cells in each sample was estimated by amplification of reference gene primers within the assay. Sequence reads were collapsed and filtered to measure the absolute abundance of every unique TCRbeta CDR3 rearrangement. For each sample, productive Simpson clonality was calculated as the square root of Simpson's diversity index over productive rearrangements. TCRdb provides this immuneACCESS table in a form limited to in-frame rearrangements. Some clones are lacking; in checked studies, under half of them reflect an unresolved V gene, and why the rest are absent is not known. V and J calls and clone size are copied from that table; D and trimming were computed from the DNA. The table for this sample lists 110,000 or so clones; 70% to 90% of them were counted only once. Less than 3.5% of the sample is in the top ten clones.

The V end gives up 0 bases and the J end 3 bases, leaving 9 bases in the junction not matched to a gene. From the cysteine up to the phenylalanine, the CDR3 has a length of 19 residues. Only the CDR3 DNA stays, 57 bases, in frame from base 1. Via the germline V gene, CDR1 is MNHEY and CDR2 SVGEGT. Collaborating institutions collected whole blood in K2EDTA tubes following their own protocols. Collaborator samples were shipped for TCRbeta analysis as frozen whole blood, isolated PBMCs, or DNA extracted from either sample type. What the authors observed across the whole study: Clinical and demographic metadata were provided uncurated, with the amount varying by source and participant.

About this clone: What antigen it recognizes has not been identified. No clone much larger than this one lies a single base away; base qualities are absent.

Sequenced input: peripheral blood. The receptor's source is a man aged 35 to 55 with acute or convalescent COVID-19. The chain is encoded by TRBV6-2 or TRBV6-3 joined to TRBJ2-6; a stretch of 9 junction bases matches TRBD1. The base sequence is TGTGCCAGCAGTTACTCCAGACAGGGGGGATCAGGTGGGGCCAACGTCCTGACTTTC. Translation gives CASSYSRQGGSGGANVLTF.